Listed below are T cell receptor beta chains from one sample, sequenced in a study of T cell responses to AZD1222 COVID-19 vaccine. Some clones are missing from TCRdb's copy, which holds only in-frame ones; the method was immunoSEQ multiplex PCR. This sample has more than 140,000 clones, with approximately 89% found just once. The sample in question was peripheral blood, obtained on day 0 of AZD1222 vaccination. The source is an adult in good health. CDR3s include the opening cysteine and the closing phenylalanine or tryptophan. Fields, in order: clone size, J gene, V gene, D gene, CDR3 protein, CDR3 DNA. The D gene is left open where the match is weak. Not every row has a clone size; where given, it reads once, few, many or a size class.

NA	TRBJ1-6	TRBV20-1	NA	CSASRRSYNSPLHF	TGCAGTGCTAGTCGCAGGTCGTATAATTCACCCCTCCACTTT
NA	TRBJ1-2	TRBV5-1	NA	CASSFSSTEPNYGYTF	TGCGCCAGCAGCTTCTCATCGACAGAACCCAACTATGGCTACACCTTC
NA	TRBJ2-1	TRBV28	NA	CASQDYSYNEQFF	TGTGCCAGCCAGGACTACTCCTACAATGAGCAGTTCTTC
NA	TRBJ1-4	TRBV4-1	NA	CASSQGLEDLGEKLFF	TGCGCCAGCAGCCAAGGGCTGGAGGACTTAGGGGAAAAACTGTTTTTT
NA	TRBJ2-7	TRBV11-2	NA	CASSPRTNLLSYEQYF	TGTGCCAGCAGCCCGAGGACTAACCTGTTATCCTACGAGCAGTACTTC
NA	TRBJ1-5	TRBV2	NA	CASSEWGARGQPQHF	TGTGCCAGCAGTGAGTGGGGGGCGCGGGGTCAGCCCCAGCATTTT
NA	TRBJ1-5	TRBV5-6	NA	CASSFHSQPQHF	TGTGCCAGCAGCTTTCACTCTCAGCCCCAGCATTTT
NA	TRBJ1-1	TRBV6-2/TRBV6-3	NA	CASSDPGTKPEAFF	TGTGCCAGCAGCGACCCCGGGACCAAGCCAGAAGCTTTCTTT
NA	TRBJ2-2	TRBV9	NA	CASSARTGRTGELFF	TGTGCCAGCAGCGCCCGGACTGGGCGCACCGGGGAGCTGTTTTTT
medium-sized	TRBJ2-1	TRBV19	TRBD1	CASSIVTGPLNEQFF	TGTGCCAGTAGTATAGTGACAGGGCCCCTTAATGAGCAGTTCTTC
NA	TRBJ1-1	TRBV10-2	NA	CASRDTNTEAFF	TGCGCCAGCAGGGACACGAACACTGAAGCTTTCTTT
NA	TRBJ1-1	TRBV14	NA	CASSQDQGIVRKGTEAFF	TGTGCCAGCAGCCAAGATCAGGGAATCGTCCGCAAGGGGACTGAAGCTTTCTTT
NA	TRBJ2-7	TRBV4-1	TRBD1	CASRLRQGDYEQYF	TGCGCCAGCAGACTCCGACAGGGGGACTACGAGCAGTACTTC
NA	TRBJ1-2	TRBV27	NA	CASSIGQRNSYGYTF	TGTGCCAGCAGTATCGGACAGAGAAACTCCTATGGCTACACCTTC
NA	TRBJ2-3	TRBV9	NA	CASSGSGTDTQYF	TGTGCCAGCAGCGGGAGCGGCACAGATACGCAGTATTTT
NA	TRBJ1-6	TRBV6-5	TRBD1	CASRDRGGYSPLHF	TGTGCCAGCAGGGACAGGGGAGGTTATTCACCCCTCCACTTT
NA	TRBJ1-4	TRBV5-5	TRBD1	CASSLPGQGYEKLFF	TGTGCCAGCAGCTTACCGGGACAGGGGTATGAAAAACTGTTTTTT
NA	TRBJ2-5	TRBV6-5	TRBD2	CASRPWGGVETQYF	TGTGCCAGCAGACCCTGGGGAGGGGTAGAGACCCAGTACTTC
NA	TRBJ2-7	TRBV28	NA	CASSFLIYEQYF	TGTGCCAGCAGTTTCCTTATCTACGAGCAGTACTTC
once	TRBJ1-2	TRBV4-3	TRBD1	CASSPRQGAGYGYTF	TGCGCCAGCAGCCCCCGACAGGGGGCGGGCTATGGCTACACCTTC
NA	TRBJ1-6	TRBV7-8	NA	CASSLEPISNSPLHF	TGTGCCAGCAGCTTAGAGCCAATTAGTAATTCACCCCTCCACTTT
NA	TRBJ1-1	TRBV9	TRBD1	CASSAPTGGTEAFF	TGTGCCAGCAGCGCGCCCACAGGGGGCACTGAAGCTTTCTTT
NA	TRBJ2-2	TRBV12-5	NA	CASGSTYRDTGELFF	TGTGCTAGTGGTTCGACCTACAGGGACACCGGGGAGCTGTTTTTT
NA	TRBJ1-5	TRBV5-5	NA	CASSLEGGKNQPQHF	TGTGCCAGCAGCTTGGAGGGAGGGAAAAATCAGCCCCAGCATTTT
once	TRBJ2-1	TRBV15	NA	CATSRDPGGEQFF	TGTGCCACCAGCAGAGATCCTGGAGGTGAGCAGTTCTTC
NA	TRBJ2-1	TRBV2	TRBD2	CASSHLAGDILDNEQFF	TGTGCCAGCAGCCACCTAGCGGGCGATATCCTAGACAATGAGCAGTTCTTC
NA	TRBJ1-5	TRBV19	NA	CASSTGSQPQHF	TGTGCCAGTAGTACCGGGAGTCAGCCCCAGCATTTT
NA	TRBJ1-2	TRBV11-2	TRBD1	CASSHGYGEGQPFDYGYTF	TGTGCCAGCAGCCATGGGTATGGGGAGGGACAGCCCTTTGACTATGGCTACACCTTC
NA	TRBJ2-1	TRBV12-3/TRBV12-4	TRBD1	CASSNPQGHEQFF	TGTGCCAGCAGTAACCCACAGGGGCATGAGCAGTTCTTC
NA	TRBJ2-1	TRBV19	TRBD2	CASSKSSGPSSYNEQFF	TGTGCCAGTAGTAAGAGTAGCGGGCCTAGCTCCTACAATGAGCAGTTCTTC
once	TRBJ1-5	TRBV5-1	NA	CASSRSGRLNQPQHF	TGCGCCAGCTCGAGGTCGGGACGGCTTAATCAGCCCCAGCATTTT
NA	TRBJ1-1	TRBV6-5	NA	CASSEGTDTEAFF	TGTGCCAGCAGCGAGGGCACAGACACTGAAGCTTTCTTT
NA	TRBJ2-5	TRBV28	NA	CASSFGITQYF	TGTGCCAGCAGTTTTGGCATTACCCAGTACTTC
NA	TRBJ2-1	TRBV15	TRBD2	CATSRDGTSNEQFF	TGTGCCACCAGCAGAGATGGGACTAGCAATGAGCAGTTCTTC
once	TRBJ2-5	TRBV9	NA	CASSVGGGAETQYF	TGTGCCAGCAGCGTAGGGGGTGGTGCGGAGACCCAGTACTTC
NA	TRBJ1-2	TRBV7-9	NA	CASSFDGASIGYTF	TGTGCCAGCAGCTTTGACGGGGCGTCTATAGGCTACACCTTC